The clone carrying this TCR beta chain was seen only once. The CDR3 runs to 16 residues. V was pared by 4 bases and J by 4 bases, with 7 bases of the junction left unmatched. Germline loops: CDR1 SGHNT, CDR2 YYREEE (reference sequence). These data belong to a study of technical replicates of blood from a few donors. Libraries were prepared by immunoSEQ multiplex PCR; TCRdb keeps only in-frame clonotypes and omits some of them. The sample has approximately 70,000 clones, roughly 89% seen once; the top ten hold 0.36%. The source material was T cells isolated from PBMCs. This TCR was recovered from a human donor in good health. The J gene is TRBJ2-1, the V gene TRBV5-4, with TRBD2 matching over 11 bases. The CDR3 is CASSLRLAGHYNEQFF. In nucleotides, the CDR3 is TGTGCCAGCAGCCTTCGACTAGCGGGACATTACAATGAGCAGTTCTTC.